This T cell receptor (beta chain) comes out of a study of T cells in Graves' hyperthyroidism and ophthalmopathy. Findings of the study overall: Progression to ophthalmopathy was predicted a median of roughly seven months early.

The CDR3 covers 11 residues. Germline V CDR1 and CDR2: SSHAT, FNYEAQ (reference sequence). Comments on this clonotype: The antigen is undetermined. The junction differs from germline at one of its ends, possibly a read error.

Researchers amplified the TCR beta CDR3 regions from RNA transcripts. The TCR CDR3 was amplified in a first-round RT-PCR using the HTBI primer set. TCRdb recomputed calls from the multiplex PCR reads with MiXCR, one row per CDR3 protein. The sample records 30,000 to 40,000 distinct CDR3 sequences, 40% to 65% being singletons. Sequencing input: blood. The chain couples TRBV7-7 to TRBJ1-5, with TRBD1 matching 7 bases. This sequence was found in a man between 40 and 49 years old with Graves' ophthalmopathy. The CDR3: CASRGARPQHF. The CDR3 DNA sequence: TGTGCTAGCAGGGGGGCACGGCCCCAGCATTTT.